This is a list of T cell receptor beta chains from one sample in a study of shared clonotypes between healthy human individuals. TCRdb's copy holds only in-frame clones and misses some; the assay was immunoSEQ multiplex PCR. The table has a few million clones, under 95% seen once. Material: naive CD4+ T cells from PBMCs. These receptors were obtained from a man aged 18 to 29 in good health. Some clones in this sample may be carry-over from other donors' samples. Each CDR3 is given with its conserved first and last residue. A D gene is named only where the DNA matches it firmly. Size is stated for part of the rows, as once, few or many counts, or as a class when the clone is expanded.

D gene	V gene	CDR3 length	J gene	clone size	CDR3 DNA	CDR3 protein
.	TRBV19	13	TRBJ2-3	.	TGTGCCAGTAGTATGGGAGAGAGAGATACGCAGTATTTT	CASSMGERDTQYF
.	TRBV4-2	15	TRBJ1-5	few	TGTGCCAGCAGCCAGCCCGACAGTAGCAATCAGCCCCAGCATTTT	CASSQPDSSNQPQHF
.	TRBV5-1	14	TRBJ1-1	.	TGCGCCAGCAGCTCCCCCCCACGGGACACTGAAGCTTTCTTT	CASSSPPRDTEAFF
TRBD1	TRBV4-2	15	TRBJ2-1	.	TGTGCCAGCAGCCAAGCCCGGGACAGGGGCAATGAGCAGTTCTTC	CASSQARDRGNEQFF
.	TRBV7-9	14	TRBJ1-1	.	TGTGCCAGCAGCTTAGACTCTAGGCCGGAGGGAGCTTTCTTT	CASSLDSRPEGAFF
TRBD2	TRBV7-3	15	TRBJ2-1	.	TGTGCCAGCAGCTTATCTAGCGGGAGGGCCGATGAGCAGTTCTTC	CASSLSSGRADEQFF
.	TRBV29-1	13	TRBJ1-1	.	TGCAGCGTGGGCACGGGCCTGGGGACTGAAGCTTTCTTT	CSVGTGLGTEAFF
.	TRBV28	13	TRBJ1-2	.	TGTGCCAGCAGTCCATCCACAGGTTATGGCTACACCTTC	CASSPSTGYGYTF
.	TRBV19	13	TRBJ2-2	.	TGTGCCACCGGTCGGCGAGCCACCGGGGAGCTGTTTTTT	CATGRRATGELFF
TRBD1	TRBV19	15	TRBJ1-5	.	TGTGCCAGTTGTTATACAGGGGTTAGCAATCAGCCCCAGCATTTT	CASCYTGVSNQPQHF
TRBD1	TRBV9	16	TRBJ1-1	.	TGTGCCAGCAGCCCGAGGGGGCGGGGGGAAAACACTGAAGCTTTCTTT	CASSPRGRGENTEAFF
.	TRBV5-1	17	TRBJ1-2	.	TGCGCCAGCAGCTTGTTGGCCACGGGACGGGAAGCCTATGGCTACACCTTC	CASSLLATGREAYGYTF
.	TRBV2	15	TRBJ2-1	.	TGTGCCAGCAGTGCCCAGGGAGTGTCCTACAATGAGCAGTTCTTC	CASSAQGVSYNEQFF
.	TRBV7-3	15	TRBJ2-7	.	TGTGCCAGCAGCCCCCGACCTGGAACGAATTACGAGCAGTACTTC	CASSPRPGTNYEQYF
.	TRBV2	12	TRBJ2-7	.	TGTGCCAGCAGTGACAGGGCATACGAGCAGTACTTC	CASSDRAYEQYF
TRBD1	TRBV28	13	TRBJ1-5	.	TGTGCCAGCATTCCACAGGGGGGCCAGCCCCAGCATTTT	CASIPQGGQPQHF
TRBD1	TRBV10-3	16	TRBJ2-2	.	TGTGCCATCACCGGCCAGGGACAGGGGGGGACCGGGGAGCTGTTTTTT	CAITGQGQGGTGELFF
.	TRBV7-9	19	TRBJ2-2	.	TGTGCCAGCAGCACCAGACAGGGTGCGGCGGGAGTCCGACCCGGGGAGCTGTTTTTT	CASSTRQGAAGVRPGELFF
.	TRBV9	13	TRBJ2-7	once	TGTGCCAGCAGCGTAGCTACTTCCTACGAGCAGTACTTC	CASSVATSYEQYF
TRBD1	TRBV28	14	TRBJ1-1	.	TGTGCCAGCAGTTTAGGGGGACAGGGCGTTGAAGCTTTCTTT	CASSLGGQGVEAFF
TRBD2	TRBV2	14	TRBJ2-1	.	TGTGCCAGCAAGGCTGCGGGAGGCTACAATGAGCAGTTCTTC	CASKAAGGYNEQFF
TRBD1	TRBV28	13	TRBJ2-1	.	TGTGCCAGCAGGACTCGGGACAGCAGTGAGCAGTTCTTC	CASRTRDSSEQFF
.	TRBV7-2	16	TRBJ1-1	.	TGTGCCAGCAGCTCCGCCCACGCTCAGGTGAACACTGAAGCTTTCTTT	CASSSAHAQVNTEAFF
.	TRBV19	15	TRBJ1-2	.	TGTGCCAGTAGTAAGGCGATCACGGGACTCCATGGCTACACCTTC	CASSKAITGLHGYTF
.	TRBV5-8	16	TRBJ2-5	.	TGTGCCAGCAGCTTGGTCGGGGTTGCGACTCAAGAGACCCAGTACTTC	CASSLVGVATQETQYF
.	TRBV28	12	TRBJ1-2	.	TGTGCCAGCAGTTCACAGGGTAATGGCTACACCTTC	CASSSQGNGYTF
.	TRBV7-3	16	TRBJ2-6	.	TGTGCCAGCAGCTTTTACGGGCCATCTGGGGCCAACGTCCTGACTTTC	CASSFYGPSGANVLTF
.	TRBV5-5	15	TRBJ2-5	.	TGTGCCAGCAGCTTGCTGGGGGTGACTTACGAGACCCAGTACTTC	CASSLLGVTYETQYF
.	TRBV28	12	TRBJ1-1	.	TGTGCCAGCAGTTTAACCCACAGTGAAGCTTTCTTT	CASSLTHSEAFF
.	TRBV7-9	15	TRBJ1-6	.	TGTGCCAGCAGCTTCATGATGGGGGAGGATTCACCCCTCCACTTT	CASSFMMGEDSPLHF
TRBD1	TRBV7-9	13	TRBJ1-6	.	TGTGCCAGCAGCCCCAGGACAGGTTCACCCCTCCACTTT	CASSPRTGSPLHF
TRBD2	TRBV15	16	TRBJ2-5	.	TGTGCCACCAGCAAAGGACTAGCGGGAGGGATGGAGACCCAGTACTTC	CATSKGLAGGMETQYF
TRBD2	TRBV4-3	17	TRBJ2-2	.	TGCGCCAGCAGCCAAGAATTCTCGGGGGGAAGAACCGGGGAGCTGTTTTTT	CASSQEFSGGRTGELFF
.	TRBV20-1	11	TRBJ2-7	.	TGCAGTGCTAGAGATCGACAGGAGCAGTACTTC	CSARDRQEQYF
TRBD1	TRBV6-5	15	TRBJ2-7	.	TGTGCCAGCAGACCCGGACAGGGCGGGTCCTACGAGCAGTACTTC	CASRPGQGGSYEQYF
TRBD1	TRBV7-8	14	TRBJ1-2	.	TGTGCCAGCAGCTTAGCGCGGACAGGGTATGGCTACACCTTC	CASSLARTGYGYTF
.	TRBV7-6	15	TRBJ2-1	.	TGTGCCAGCAGCCCCCAGGCCCCCTTTTATGGTGAGCAGTTCTTC	CASSPQAPFYGEQFF
.	TRBV5-4	15	TRBJ1-2	.	TGTGCCAGCAGCGCAAAGCAGGGAGCTAACTATGGCTACACCTTC	CASSAKQGANYGYTF
.	TRBV5-5	15	TRBJ2-7	.	TGTGCCAGCAGCAATCTAGGACCGGGGTCCTACGAGCAGTACTTC	CASSNLGPGSYEQYF
TRBD1	TRBV7-2	14	TRBJ1-2	.	TGTGCCAGCACCTTCGCGGGGACAGGGTATGGCTACACCTTC	CASTFAGTGYGYTF
TRBD2	TRBV11-3	19	TRBJ2-3	.	TGTGCCAGCAGCTTGGGACTAGCGGGAGCCCACTCTAGCACAGATACGCAGTATTTT	CASSLGLAGAHSSTDTQYF
.	TRBV6-5	12	TRBJ2-1	.	TGTGCCAGCAGTTTATCTAGGAATGAGCAGTTCTTC	CASSLSRNEQFF
TRBD2	TRBV28	14	TRBJ2-3	.	TGTGCCAGCAGTTTTGGAGGGAGGGTAGATACGCAGTATTTT	CASSFGGRVDTQYF
.	TRBV28	14	TRBJ2-7	.	TGTGCCAGCAGGATCACAGGGACCTCCTACGAGCAGTACTTC	CASRITGTSYEQYF
.	TRBV6-6	13	TRBJ2-7	.	TGTGCCAGCAGGAGGCAGGCGGGATACGAGCAGTACTTC	CASRRQAGYEQYF
.	TRBV2	14	TRBJ2-6	.	TGTGCCAGCAGTGACAGGTCCGGGGCCAACGTCCTGACTTTC	CASSDRSGANVLTF
TRBD2	TRBV11-3	16	TRBJ2-5	once	TGTGCCAGCAGCCAGGGACTAGCGGGAGGTCCAGAGACCCAGTACTTC	CASSQGLAGGPETQYF
.	TRBV20-1	9	TRBJ1-2	.	TGCAGTGCCGGATCTGGCTACACCTTC	CSAGSGYTF
.	TRBV18	13	TRBJ2-7	.	TGTGCCAGCTCAGAGGGCCCCAACTACGAGCAGTACTTC	CASSEGPNYEQYF